The clone carrying this T cell receptor beta chain was counted once. This CDR3 has 13 residues. Here immunoSEQ multiplex PCR was the method, and the copy in TCRdb shows in-frame clones only, minus some. Altogether more than 55,000 clones are present, around 85% being singletons, with the ten largest covering approximately 0.61%. Patients were ineligible given autoimmune disease history or systemic immunosuppression. The sample originates from a study of OX40 agonist ivuxolimab in advanced cancers. The rearrangement uses TRBV12-1 and TRBJ2-7. TRBV12-1 corresponds to a pseudogene. The source is an adult with an advanced solid tumor such as melanoma, head and neck, liver or kidney cancer. Material: CD4+ or CD8+ T cells sorted from blood, obtained in a trial of the OX40 agonist ivuxolimab. The CDR3, as DNA: TGTGCCAGCAGCTTTAAGGGATGGGCCGAGCAGTACTTC. As protein: CASSFKGWAEQYF.